These 11 T cell receptor beta chains were all obtained from the same sample, sequenced in a study of T-cell memory formation after mild COVID-19. Using its own MiXCR run on the 5' RACE reads, TCRdb lists one record per CDR3 protein. The repertoire consists of some 600,000 distinct CDR3 sequences, with 15% to 20% occurring once and the leading ten covering around 7.8%. The sequencing input was PBMCs or a T cell subset sorted from them (not recorded which). Receptors originate from an adult woman who had mild COVID-19 (a few samples of this study predate the infection). Cell type and time point are not known.

The chain links TRBV14 to TRBJ2-3; 7 nucleotides match TRBD2. This CDR3 is 15 amino acids long. V lost 2 bases and J lost 4; bases outside the gene matches: 6. CDR1 and CDR2 (germline): SGHDN, FVKESK. Here the CDR3 reads CASSQLAAPADTQYF. Written as DNA, the CDR3 is TGTGCCAGCAGCCAACTAGCGGCCCCCGCAGATACGCAGTATTTT.

This clonotype was seen ten or more times. V gene TRBV6-4 combines with J gene TRBJ2-2, with unresolved D. Germline CDR1 is MRHNA and CDR2 is SNTAGT. Trimming removed 4 bases from V and 1 base from J, with 4 bases in between. The CDR3 extends over 13 amino acids. Written as DNA, the CDR3 is TGTGCCAGCAGTGTTGGGAACACCGGGGAGCTGTTTTTT. This sequence encodes CASSVGNTGELFF.

V gene TRBV24-1 combines with J gene TRBJ2-1; unclear D gene. Germline CDR1 reads KGHDR; CDR2 reads SFDVKD. V was shortened by 1 base and J by 9 bases, with 3 bases between the two germline ends. The CDR3 is 11 amino acids. The CDR3 sequence is CATSDFIEQFF. CDR3 nucleotide sequence: TGTGCCACCAGTGATTTCATTGAGCAGTTCTTC.

This clonotype has only a few counts. The chain is built from TRBV12-3 or TRBV12-4 and TRBJ2-5; the match to TRBD2 covers 9 bases. V lost 1 base, J lost 3 bases, and 9 bases stayed unmatched. This CDR3 comprises 17 residues. The chain's CDR3 is CASSLGRAAGGEETQYF. In nucleotides, the CDR3 is TGTGCCAGCAGTTTAGGCCGGGCAGCGGGGGGAGAAGAGACCCAGTACTTC.

This clonotype was detected a few times. The chain has TRBV11-3 and TRBJ2-3; 9 nucleotides line up with TRBD2. CDR1 SGHNT and CDR2 YENEEA come from the germline V gene. This CDR3 has 16 amino acids. The V gene end was trimmed by 5 bases and the J gene end by 3 bases; junction bases not matched to a gene: 9. This CDR3 is CASSVRRLAGTDTQYF. CDR3 DNA: TGTGCCAGCAGCGTGAGGCGGCTAGCGGGAACAGATACGCAGTATTTT. The complete variable domain, with remaining parts taken from reference TRBV11-3 and TRBJ2-3, reads EAGVVQSPRYKIIEKKQPVAFWCNPISGHNTLYWYLQNLGQGPELLIRYENEEAVDDSQLPKDRFSAERLKGVDSTLKIQPAELGDSAVYLCASSVRRLAGTDTQYFGPGTRLTVL.

This clonotype came up many times. The rearrangement links TRBV9 to TRBJ1-6, with D possibly being TRBD1 (6 bases). This CDR3 has 16 amino acids. Germline V gives CDR1 SGDLS, CDR2 YYNGEE. V gave up 2 bases and J gave up 7 bases, with 16 bases separating them. CDR3 bases: TGTGCCAGCAGCGTTGGGGCCGGGGGGGCAAATTCACCCCTCCACTTT. Protein product: CASSVGAGGANSPLHF.

V is TRBV11-2 and J is TRBJ2-7, with D perhaps matching TRBD2 (6 bases). The CDR3 runs to 15 residues. Germline CDR1 reads SGHAT; CDR2 reads FQNNGV. Trimming removed 7 bases from V and 2 bases from J, with 18 bases in between. In DNA, the CDR3 is TGTGCCAGCATCTCCATTAGCGGTGAGGCCTACGAGCAGTACTTC. It encodes CASISISGEAYEQYF.

The V call is TRBV5-1, the J call TRBJ2-3; tentative D call: TRBD1 (6 bases). Trimming removed 2 bases at V and 1 base at J, with 14 bases between. CDR1 is SGHRS and CDR2 is YFSETQ in the germline V gene. This CDR3 spans 16 amino acids. The CDR3 nucleotides are TGCGCCAGCAGCTTCGCACTCGCAGGGGGCACAGATACGCAGTATTTT. Encoded protein: CASSFALAGGTDTQYF.

This clonotype has ten or more counts. The chain has TRBV12-3 or TRBV12-4 and TRBJ2-7, with D perhaps matching TRBD1 or TRBD2 (5 bases each). This CDR3 is built from 12 residues. Trimming shortened V by 3 bases and J by 6 bases, and 9 bases separated the two germline ends. The CDR3, as DNA: TGTGCCAGCAGTTTGTCTGGGGGCGAGCAGTACTTC. Its translation: CASSLSGGEQYF.

This clonotype was seen a few times. This chain uses TRBV3-1 with TRBJ1-1, with D hard to call. In germline, CDR1 is LGHDT, CDR2 YNNKEL (reference sequence). V gave up 3 bases and J gave up 1 base, with 12 bases separating them. CDR3 length equals 15 residues. The CDR3 sequence: CASSQLRGSNTEAFF. CDR3 DNA sequence: TGTGCCAGCAGCCAGCTGAGAGGGTCGAACACTGAAGCTTTCTTT.

A few counts support this clonotype. The chain recombines TRBV7-7 with TRBJ2-5; 11 nucleotides match TRBD2. Germline CDR1 SSHAT, CDR2 FNYEAQ (reference sequence). CDR3 length: 15 residues. J lost 5 bases, V lost 5 bases, and 7 bases had no gene match. The CDR3 DNA reads TGTGCCAGCAGCGCAAATAGCGGGGGGGCGGAGACCCAGTACTTC. Translating gives CASSANSGGAETQYF.